This note documents a single T cell receptor beta chain sequence. CDR1 and CDR2 from the germline V gene are MNHNY and SVGAGI (reference sequence). The CDR3 sequence is 16 residues long. V trimming: 5 bases; J trimming: 7 bases; junction bases outside the gene matches: 14. In the authors' methods: By means of reference gene primer amplification, nucleated cell counts were estimated. The table came from immunoSEQ multiplex PCR; TCRdb's copy has only in-frame clones and leaves some out. From that table come the V and J calls and clone size; the DNA was used to work out D and trimming. Of about 140,000 clones listed, around 80% are singletons. The data are from a study of blood T cell repertoires in COVID-19.

This receptor was obtained from a man aged 60-69 years with acute or convalescent COVID-19. J is TRBJ1-5 and V is TRBV6-6; 7 bases line up with TRBD1. The sequenced sample was peripheral blood. The CDR3 is CASSTSDRAPGQPQHF. The CDR3 nucleotides are TGTGCCAGCAGTACCTCCGACAGGGCGCCGGGCCAGCCCCAGCATTTT.